Included here is one T cell receptor beta chain sequence, with context. Its antigen is currently not known. Per-nucleotide qualities are absent, and no much larger clonotype sits a single base away. This specimen belongs to a study of cytomegalovirus exposure and HLA in healthy donors (dated by TCRdb to between 2016 and 2019). Study-wide context: An earlier analysis of 587 of the donors reported 250 to 350 Gb of sequence data and around 110 million unique TCR beta sequences obtained from some 170 million T cells. Roughly 300 gigabases of sequencing data and tens of millions of unique TCR sequences made up an early release that covered fewer than 650 HLA-typed donors. The genetic ancestry cluster associated with self-reported Caucasian donors included over 80% of the roughly 390 genotyped donors. The aim of the study was to test whether cataloging public T cell receptors could identify signatures of past pathogen exposure. The study used immunosequencing to profile the T cell repertoires of approximately 630 subjects and linked those repertoires to cytomegalovirus serostatus. Besides the first cohort of roughly 700 subjects, a separate validation cohort made up of about 120 different subjects was used. To predict cytomegalovirus infection status, the study brought together high-throughput TCR immunosequencing, statistical association of individual TCRs with disease status, and machine learning. A later analysis re-analyzed previously published TCR beta repertoires from about 730 donors and added high-resolution HLA genotyping to study TCR occurrence patterns. Rather than drawing on any new phenotypic data, the later analysis identified candidate immune exposures from TCR beta sequences and the way those sequences occurred across donors. An earlier analysis of roughly 580 of the donors used high-throughput TCR beta sequencing to judge whether each TCR beta V gene segment behaved as functional or pseudogenic. Donor age, sex, ethnicity and CMV serostatus were compiled together with the repertoire data. Genome-wide SNP genotypes for about three fifths of the roughly 700 donors were used in a later genetic analysis, which treated that subset as a discovery cohort. All discovery cohort repertoires had been generated using a single sequencing platform. HLA typing included class I and class II loci at four-digit resolution. The number of typed donors differed by locus: about 620-640 for A, B, C, DRB1 and DQB1; approximately 530 for DQA1; around 580 for DPA1; and around 470 for DPB1. A few DR-DQ haplotypes were treated as single units for association and clustering because of strong linkage in the cohort. Across under 500 genotyped donors of the cohort, an average of 235,054 unique TCR beta nucleotide sequences per donor were sequenced, and about a sixth of those sequences were non-productive. On the study overall, not on this receptor specifically: Correlated functional status among segregating V segments might be attributable to linkage disequilibrium, but an unknown experimental factor could not be ruled out. Some IMGT-functional V segments, including TRBV6-2 and TRBV6-3, could not be told apart with the 87-base-pair reads, so those segments were excluded. According to a later genetic analysis, donors in an Asian-associated ancestry cluster had fewer N-insertions in productive TCRs than the approximately 650-donor mean. In a later analysis, the rate of TCR association differed among HLA loci, with DRB1 alleles having the most associated TCRs and HLA-C alleles having the fewest. A further reported finding was that TCR beta sequences accurately predicted the HLA-A and HLA-B alleles for most subjects in the first cohort. In an earlier analysis of roughly 560 of the donors, most TCR beta V segments were observed in productive rearrangements about 87% or about 30% of the time, broadly matching IMGT annotations. A later genetic analysis associated a missense DCLRE1C variant with V-gene and J-gene trimming of TCR beta chains, and an independent cohort replicated the association. Specific HLA alleles were associated with 16,951 TCR beta sequences at a false discovery rate of 0.05 in a later analysis. A later analysis found that HLA-associated TCR beta chains were more clonally expanded and had lower generation probabilities than equally common non-associated chains. HLA typing was unavailable for some donors at each locus, so association tests used only the typed subset. This cohort had only TCR beta chains sequenced, and the lack of alpha or paired-chain data limited which features could be detected. The study listed 150 to 200 TCR beta chains as associated with cytomegalovirus. Across donors, most TCR sequences were observed very rarely, whereas some public TCRs were present in many individuals. CMV serostatus was the only immune exposure information available for the cohort. Most CMV-associated TCR beta chains appeared to be HLA-restricted in a later analysis, and the HLA associations seemed to be driven largely by CMV exposure. Several of the top co-occurrence clusters appeared to be linked to parvovirus B19, influenza, CMV and Epstein-Barr virus, according to a later analysis. Three of the identified cytomegalovirus-associated TCR beta chains were confirmed in vitro to be specific for cytomegalovirus antigens. Roughly 17 rarely observed V segments, including chromosome 9 orphons, were excluded from the earlier analysis of about 500 of the donors because counts were too low. The authors suggested that the approach could potentially be extended to other disease states and immunological phenotypes. The classifier was reported to diagnose cytomegalovirus status with high specificity and sensitivity in both the original and validation cohorts. Presence/absence analyses assumed roughly uniform sequencing depth across donors, an assumption that may not hold. A cluster of highly shared sequence variants was judged likely to represent a technical artifact of the sequencing pipeline. Strong co-occurrence of HLA alleles, especially DR and DQ, made assigning TCR associations to individual alleles difficult.

In total, just over 650 healthy bone marrow donors made up the cohort. Cohort members were all nominally healthy when sampled, although unrecorded immune exposures were likely present. The donor was CMV seropositive and belonged to the group of 250 to 300 seropositive cohort members. Each donor provided a peripheral blood sample, and peripheral blood mononuclear cells were used for TCR beta sequencing. The Qiagen DNeasy Blood Extraction Kit was used to extract genomic DNA from the blood cell samples. Taken from cysteine to phenylalanine, the CDR3 has 15 residues. Of the read, only the CDR3 DNA is kept; its 45 bases are in frame from base 1. The germline V gene (reference sequence) yields LNHDA for CDR1 and SQIVND for CDR2. V and J are truncated by 1 base and 1 base respectively, leaving an intervening sequence of 10 bases. Library preparation used the immunoSEQ multiplex PCR assay. For the multiplex PCR, a mixture combining 60 forward primers for TCR Vbeta segments and 13 reverse primers for TCR Jbeta segments was used. The CDR3 region of rearranged TCR beta genes was amplified from genomic DNA with a multiplex PCR assay. The amplified TCR beta libraries were sequenced on the Illumina HiSeq System as 87-base-pair reads. Under the source paper's analysis protocol: A later analysis counted approximately 84 million unique TCR beta chains across the 650 to 800 repertoires, and 10 million to 11 million of these chains were shared by at least two donors. A nearest-neighbor algorithm error-corrected the raw reads and collapsed the reads into unique sequences, merging closely related sequences to remove PCR and sequencing errors. V, D and J gene segments were assigned by aligning CDR3 sequences to IMGT reference sequences. For a sequence to be retained, a match of at least six nucleotides to both a V gene segment and a J gene segment was required. Rearrangements were classified as productive when the CDR3 lacked stop codons and remained in frame with V and J, and all other rearrangements were classified as non-productive. Following IMGT convention, CDR3 was defined as the stretch from the second conserved V-encoded cysteine to the conserved J-encoded phenylalanine. Sequences without an unambiguous match to a single V gene segment were excluded from the earlier analysis of over 500 of the donors. An earlier analysis of 587 of the donors called V segments functional above 56.7% productive rearrangements and segregating when the between-donor standard deviation exceeded 5%. To diagnose cytomegalovirus status from the catalog of TCR beta chain sequences, a statistical classification framework was built. In a later analysis, V and J genes were assigned by comparing TCR nucleotide sequences against IMGT/GENE-DB human TR gene sequences. A later analysis assigned CDR3 sequences and most-parsimonious VDJ recombination scenarios with the TCRdist pipeline. In a later analysis, every TCR beta chain was defined by the combination of its CDR3 amino acid sequence and its V-gene family, and reads without a unique V-gene family were dropped. To address suspected cross-contamination and a sequencing artifact, a later analysis removed 592 highly shared, low-generation-probability nucleotide sequences. A later analysis calculated a clonal expansion index for each public chain from normalized within-repertoire ranks of inferred template counts. A later analysis computed generation probabilities with a VDJ recombination model fitted to out-of-frame rearrangements, and checked the results against IGoR. In a later analysis, TCR-TCR, TCR-HLA and TCR-CMV co-occurrence was scored with hypergeometric tests, and a repertoire-size bias correction was applied to TCR pairs. A later analysis estimated false discovery rates by permuting HLA or CMV assignments 20 times. In a later analysis, co-occurring TCRs were grouped using DBSCAN, with TCRdist sequence similarity added in when clustering inside HLA-allele-positive subsets. Repertoires with fewer than 30,000 or more than 120,000 public chains, plus five repertoires with anomalous nucleotide sharing, were excluded from co-occurrence clustering. TCRdb stores this immuneACCESS table with in-frame sequences only. Part of the clones is absent; in the studies checked, under half of the shortfall reflects unresolved V genes, and no reason is known for the rest. V and J calls and clone size are as listed in that table; D and trimming were resolved from the DNA. The sample data list about 190,000 clones, and around 80% of these were observed just once. 6.3% of the sample comes from the top ten.

Material: PBMCs. The sequence was collected from a man between 35 and 55 years old in good health and CMV-seropositive. The V and J genes are TRBV19 and TRBJ1-1, with a tentative D gene TRBD1 over 6 matching bases. DNA sequence: TGTGCCAGTAGTATAGGACAGGCAGGGAACACTGAAGCTTTCTTT. Its coded protein is CASSIGQAGNTEAFF.